This T cell receptor (beta chain) came from a study of shared clonotypes between healthy human individuals. The germline CDR1 and CDR2 sequences are SGHTA and FQGNSA. Trimming took off 1 base at V and 0 bases at J, with 7 bases between the two ends. This CDR3 region has 14 residues. Assay used: immunoSEQ multiplex PCR; TCRdb lists only in-frame clones, some missing. The sample contains approximately 940,000 clones, approximately 76% of which appear only once. This clone was detected once. This sequence joins TRBV7-2 and TRBJ2-7; D call uncertain. The sequence came from a man between 18 and 35 years old in good health. The sequenced sample consisted of memory CD4+ T cells sorted from blood. Subset defined: CD45RA-negative fraction. The DNA for the CDR3 is TGTGCCAGCAGCTTAGGTCATACCTCCTACGAGCAGTACTTC. Translated: CASSLGHTSYEQYF.